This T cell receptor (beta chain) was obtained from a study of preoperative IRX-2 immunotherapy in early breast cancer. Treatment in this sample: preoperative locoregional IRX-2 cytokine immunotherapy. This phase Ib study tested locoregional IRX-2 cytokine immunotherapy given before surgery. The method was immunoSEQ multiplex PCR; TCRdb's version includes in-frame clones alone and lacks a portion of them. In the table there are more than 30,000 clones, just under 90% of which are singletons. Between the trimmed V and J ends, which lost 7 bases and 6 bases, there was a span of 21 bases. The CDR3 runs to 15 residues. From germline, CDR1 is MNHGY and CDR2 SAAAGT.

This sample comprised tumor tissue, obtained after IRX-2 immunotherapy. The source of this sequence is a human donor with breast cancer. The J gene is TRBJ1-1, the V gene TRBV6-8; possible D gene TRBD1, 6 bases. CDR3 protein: CASTRKGGGTAEAFF. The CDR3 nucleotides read TGTGCCAGCACGCGAAAAGGGGGAGGTACGGCTGAAGCTTTCTTT.